The 3 T cell receptor beta chains presented below share a single source sample, sequenced in a study of cytomegalovirus exposure and HLA in healthy donors. Use of 60 Vbeta and 13 Jbeta primers characterized the PCR. The repertoire was sequenced with immunoSEQ multiplex PCR; TCRdb's copy has only in-frame clones and lacks some. The repertoire holds some 120,000 clones, with around four fifths as singletons. The specimen sequenced was PBMCs. These receptors came from a man aged 25-45 years in good health and CMV-seropositive.

The V and J genes are TRBV19 and TRBJ1-1; TRBD1 aligns across 8 bases. Trimming removed 8 bases from V and 5 bases from J; junction bases left unmatched: 7. The CDR3 is made up of 13 amino acids. Germline V gene lookup returns CDR1 LNHDA and CDR2 SQIVND (reference sequence). The CDR3 sequence is CASGTGGETEAFF. CDR3 nucleotide sequence: TGTGCCAGTGGAACAGGGGGTGAGACTGAAGCTTTCTTT. Full variable domain (remainder filled in from reference TRBV19 and TRBJ1-1): DGGITQSPKYLFRKEGQNVTLSCEQNLNHDAMYWYRQDPGQGLRLIYYSQIVNDFQKGDIAEGYSVSREKKESFPLTVTSAQKNPTAFYLCASGTGGETEAFFGQGTRLTVV.

The chain uses TRBV9 and TRBJ2-7, with 9 bases identical to TRBD1. Looked up from germline, CDR1 is SGDLS and CDR2 is YYNGEE. This CDR3 region has 15 residues. Losses at the gene ends were 0 bases for V and 2 bases for J; bases not matched to a gene: 3. Written as DNA, the CDR3 is TGTGCCAGCAGCGTAGCGACAGGGGGGGCCTACGAGCAGTACTTC. Protein product: CASSVATGGAYEQYF.

The chain employs TRBV4-3 and TRBJ2-1; 7 bases fit TRBD2. Germline V gene data show CDR1 as LGHNA and CDR2 as YSLEER. The CDR3 loop spans 17 amino acids. J was trimmed by 8 bases and V by 0 bases; bases with no gene match: 13. CDR3 nucleotide sequence: TGCGCCAGCAGCCAAGACCGGGGTGGCGGGAGTCGGGATGAGCAGTTCTTC. This sequence encodes CASSQDRGGGSRDEQFF.